Reported below is one TCR beta chain. This record belongs to a study of CD8 T cells in Susac syndrome. Sequencing of TCR beta was performed on blood CD8+ T cells and on blood CD4+ T cells. The multiple sclerosis control group comprised treatment-naive patients with stable or active relapsing-remitting disease. Negative isolation yielded CD8+ and CD4+ T cells; FACS enriched TEMRA cells. The CDR3 runs to 15 residues. Trimming took 3 bases from V and 0 from J; bases not matched to a gene: 5. Per the germline V gene, CDR1 is SGHVS and CDR2 is FNYEAQ. Reverse transcription used roughly 0.45 to 1 ug RNA and random hexamers. Across 54 Vbeta and 13 Jbeta, TCR beta CDR3 was amplified with immunoSEQ multiplex PCR. TCRdb independently ran MiXCR on the immunoSEQ multiplex PCR reads; one entry per CDR3 protein. This table has approximately 180,000 distinct CDR3 sequences, under 97% appearing once.

The chain is built from TRBV7-6 and TRBJ2-7; TRBD1 matches at 7 bases. This TCR came from a human donor with multiple sclerosis. Sequencing was performed on CD4+ T cells from PBMCs. In nucleotides, the CDR3 is TGTGCCAGCAGCTTCGACAGGGCCGGCTCCTACGAGCAGTACTTC. Its protein product is CASSFDRAGSYEQYF.